This T cell receptor (beta chain) was sequenced for a study of shared clonotypes between healthy human individuals. Whole-study context: The study used three CD4 naive, three CD4 memory, two CD8 naive and one CD8 memory plate per donor. Study-level points and caveats: Of the naive CD4 clonotypes, about 5.4% were shared across a few donors.

Naive CD4+ cells were CD45RA-selected; the remaining cells were memory. For this clone: As yet, its antigen is unknown.

The CDR3 contains 14 residues. Germline assignment: CDR1 MNHNS and CDR2 SASEGT. Trimming cost V 3 bases and J 4 bases, with 12 bases left between them. Investigators spread the genomic DNA of each subset evenly over several immunoSEQ plates. TCRdb's table, derived via immunoSEQ multiplex PCR, lists solely in-frame clones and lacks some. This sample yields just over 2,000,000 clones, of which 90% to 95% are seen a single time; 0.13% belongs to the top ten. The TCR comes from a man aged 18 to 29 in good health. Input material: naive CD4+ T cells sorted from blood. Subset defined: CD45RA+ positively selected. The chain links TRBV6-1 to TRBJ1-1; no reliable D call. CDR3 amino acids: CASSDGRSGTEAFF. CDR3 DNA: TGTGCCAGCAGTGATGGGAGGTCTGGCACTGAAGCTTTCTTT.